This TCR beta chain was sequenced in a study of blood T cell repertoires in COVID-19. For the study at large: The origin of the acute and convalescent COVID-19 samples was the United States, Italy and Spain.

Repertoires were generated with immunoSEQ multiplex PCR, while TCRdb's copy carries only in-frame clones and drops some. This sample yields a few hundred thousand clones, of which over 75% are seen a single time; roughly 3.5% belongs to the top ten. This CDR3 contains 15 residues. The J segment lost 1 base and the V segment lost 4 bases, leaving 4 bases of the junction unmatched. The V gene's germline CDR1 is MNHEY and CDR2 SVGAGI. Enrolled through a virtual design, the participants were between 18 and 89 years of age and came from 24 US areas. Sequenced material: PBMCs or T cells enriched from blood (not recorded which). The TCR sequence derives from a woman between 55 and 75 years old who had recovered from COVID-19. The chain joins TRBV6-5 to TRBJ1-3, with 7 bases matching TRBD1. The DNA for the CDR3 is TGTGCCAGCAGTTGGGGGACAGTTTCTGGAAACACCATATATTTT. Amino acids: CASSWGTVSGNTIYF.